The 15 T cell receptor beta chains presented below share a single source sample, sequenced in a study of blood T cells in healthy people across ages (dated by TCRdb to the mid-2010s). To prepare the library, 5' RACE was applied. The run used an Illumina HiSeq 2500. A second PCR of about 7 to 12 cycles was performed with a sample-barcoded 5' primer and a J-beta primer mix. In-frame beta chains were kept once TCRdb had trimmed the public reads at Q25 with fastp and called clones with MiXCR. Under each unique CDR3 protein, matching rows form one entry showing the most common genes and DNA. This sample lists around 1.5 million distinct CDR3 sequences; about 31% were detected once. The top ten constitute about 11% of the sample. Source material: blood. These receptors came from a woman between 25 and 40 years old in good health.

To note about this clonotype: A much larger clone lies a single base off, so this may be a read error. CDR3 sequence (DNA): TGTGCCAGCAGCGCGCGGGGTATGAGCTCCTACAATGAGCAGTACTTC. Its protein is CASSARGMSSYNEQYF. The gene calls are TRBV9 and TRBJ2-1; weak D call: TRBD2 (6 bases). The DNA end is a closer match to TRBJ2-7, so the J assignment may be wrong. CDR3 length: 16 residues. Germline V gene data show CDR1 as SGDLS and CDR2 as YYNGEE.

To note about this clonotype: Sequence at one end of the junction differs from germline and may be a read error. V usage is TRBV20-1 and J usage is TRBJ1-5; D unresolved. The CDR3 is 12 amino acids. In germline, CDR1 is DFQATT, CDR2 SNEGSKA (reference sequence). CDR3 bases: TGCAGTGCTAGGGCAATCAATCGGCCCCAGCATTTT. This encodes CSARAINRPQHF.

This rearrangement joins TRBV5-6 to TRBJ1-2; no definite D call. The germline CDR1 and CDR2 sequences are SGHDT and YYEEEE. The V and J ends lost 3 bases and 0 bases respectively, with 15 bases between them. This CDR3 comprises 16 residues. The CDR3, as DNA: TGTGCCAGCAGCTCTAGCAGAAGGGCAGCTAACTATGGCTACACCTTC. Its protein product is CASSSSRRAANYGYTF.

As DNA, the CDR3 is TGCGCCAGCAGCCCCACGCCAGACAGGGGGGAACAGCCCCAGCATTTT. Its translation is CASSPTPDRGEQPQHF. The chain carries TRBV4-1 and TRBJ1-5; TRBD1 matches at 9 bases. Trimming took 4 bases from V and 7 from J; bases not matched to a gene: 11. Germline V gene lookup returns CDR1 MGHRA and CDR2 YSYEKL. The CDR3 has 16 amino acids.

There are a few counts of this clonotype. J is TRBJ2-7 and V is TRBV28; D may be TRBD1 or TRBD2 (6 bases each). V lost 3 bases and J lost 7, with 19 bases in between. This CDR3 has 15 amino acids. Germline V gives CDR1 MDHEN, CDR2 SYDVKM. The CDR3 sequence: CASSLGGPIKGEQYF. CDR3 bases: TGTGCCAGCAGTTTGGGGGGCCCCATCAAGGGGGAGCAGTACTTC.

The chain combines TRBV20-1 with TRBJ1-3; D is undetermined. Germline-derived CDR1 and CDR2 are DFQATT and SNEGSKA (reference sequence). The V end was cut by 3 bases, the J end by 5 bases, with 17 bases between. CDR3 length equals 15 residues. The CDR3 sequence is CSASAYHGGRNTIYF. CDR3 in DNA: TGCAGTGCTAGTGCCTATCACGGCGGCAGAAACACCATATATTTT.

Turning to this clonotype: One junction end disagrees with the germline gene, perhaps due to a read error. The chain uses TRBV4-1 and TRBJ2-3; no clear D gene. The germline gives CDR1 MGHRA, CDR2 YSYEKL. This CDR3 contains 14 residues. The CDR3 reads CASSQVPTEDAQYF. The CDR3 nucleotides are TGCGCCAGCAGCCAAGTCCCAACCGAAGATGCGCAGTATTTT.

The chain joins TRBV7-9 to TRBJ1-1; D is unresolved. Per germline, CDR1 SEHNR and CDR2 FQNEAQ (reference sequence). This CDR3 spans 13 amino acids. V was pared by 0 bases and J by 7 bases, with 9 bases between. The CDR3 here is CASSLALTNEAFF. The CDR3 DNA reads as TGTGCCAGCAGCTTAGCCCTCACTAATGAAGCTTTCTTT.

The V and J genes are TRBV20-1 and TRBJ2-1; the D gene is possibly TRBD2 (5 bases). This CDR3 region has 12 residues. V was trimmed by 6 bases and J by 10 bases, leaving 16 bases between them. Germline CDR1 is DFQATT and CDR2 is SNEGSKA (reference sequence). CDR3 in DNA: TGCAGTGCCACTAGTCTAGTAGGAGAGCAGTTCTTC. Translated, it gives CSATSLVGEQFF.

J is TRBJ2-5 and V is TRBV12-3 or TRBV12-4; D is perhaps TRBD1 (7 bases). V shed 2 bases and J shed 4 bases, with 17 bases lying between them. This CDR3 spans 16 amino acids. CDR3 nucleotide sequence: TGTGCCAGCAGTTTAAGGGGGCGGGGAGGAAGAGAGACCCAGTACTTC. Protein: CASSLRGRGGRETQYF.

About this clonotype: Germline is not matched at one junction end, which may reflect a read error. This chain connects TRBV12-3 or TRBV12-4 to TRBJ2-7, with 7 bases aligning to TRBD1. The CDR3 is 16 residues long. CDR3 in DNA: TGTGCCAGCAGTTTAGGACAGGGCTATTTCTCCTACGGGCAGTACTTC. Its translation: CASSLGQGYFSYGQYF.

CDR3 sequence (DNA): TGTGCCAGCAGCCCACCCGGTGACGCCGTTGGGAGCTTATCCTACGAGCAGTACTTC. Protein: CASSPPGDAVGSLSYEQYF. J is TRBJ2-7 and V is TRBV7-9; D is perhaps TRBD2 (5 bases). Trimming stripped 5 bases from V and 1 base from J, with 27 bases between. The CDR3 sequence is 19 residues long. Germline V gene lookup returns CDR1 SEHNR and CDR2 FQNEAQ (reference sequence).

This clonotype appeared a few times. This rearrangement joins TRBV7-3 to TRBJ2-3; D is tentatively TRBD1 or TRBD2 (5 bases each). From germline, CDR1 is SGHTA and CDR2 FQGTGA. The CDR3 length is 14 residues. V was shortened by 3 bases and J by 2 bases, with 9 bases between the two germline ends. CDR3 DNA sequence: TGTGCCAGCAGCTTTTGGGGGATCACAGATACGCAGTATTTT. Encoded protein: CASSFWGITDTQYF.

This clonotype has more than one count but fewer than ten. CDR3 sequence reads: CASRAGQGADTQYF. CDR3 nucleotides: TGTGCCAGCAGGGCAGGACAGGGAGCAGATACGCAGTATTTT. V is TRBV6-1 and J is TRBJ2-3, with 8 bases matching TRBD1. CDR1 and CDR2 from the germline V gene are MNHNS and SASEGT. The CDR3 sequence is 14 residues long. Trimming cost V 6 bases and J 4 bases; bases outside gene matches: 6.

This clonotype was observed a handful of times. The chain recombines TRBV6-2 or TRBV6-3 with TRBJ1-5; D not resolved. CDR3 size: 17 residues. Trimming cost V 3 bases and J 0 bases, with 15 bases left between them. Germline V gives CDR1 MNHEY, CDR2 SVGEGT. The DNA of the CDR3 is TGTGCCAGCAGTTATCTACTTCTTGAGGATAGCAATCAGCCCCAGCATTTT. Residues: CASSYLLLEDSNQPQHF.